This T cell receptor beta chain was sequenced in a study of blood T cell repertoires in COVID-19. The V end was cut by 8 bases, the J end by 0 bases, with 7 bases between. Germline loops: CDR1 SGHVS, CDR2 FQNEAQ. This CDR3 is 12 amino acids long. Profiling relied on immunoSEQ multiplex PCR, and the TCRdb table lists in-frame clones only, not all of them. Of about 120,000 clones in the sample, roughly four fifths were seen once. What was sequenced was peripheral blood. V gene TRBV7-8 combines with J gene TRBJ1-1, with D hard to call. This sequence originates from a human donor in a cohort sampled during active COVID-19. The CDR3: CASERLNTEAFF. In nucleotides, the CDR3 is TGTGCCAGCGAGCGGTTGAACACTGAAGCTTTCTTT.